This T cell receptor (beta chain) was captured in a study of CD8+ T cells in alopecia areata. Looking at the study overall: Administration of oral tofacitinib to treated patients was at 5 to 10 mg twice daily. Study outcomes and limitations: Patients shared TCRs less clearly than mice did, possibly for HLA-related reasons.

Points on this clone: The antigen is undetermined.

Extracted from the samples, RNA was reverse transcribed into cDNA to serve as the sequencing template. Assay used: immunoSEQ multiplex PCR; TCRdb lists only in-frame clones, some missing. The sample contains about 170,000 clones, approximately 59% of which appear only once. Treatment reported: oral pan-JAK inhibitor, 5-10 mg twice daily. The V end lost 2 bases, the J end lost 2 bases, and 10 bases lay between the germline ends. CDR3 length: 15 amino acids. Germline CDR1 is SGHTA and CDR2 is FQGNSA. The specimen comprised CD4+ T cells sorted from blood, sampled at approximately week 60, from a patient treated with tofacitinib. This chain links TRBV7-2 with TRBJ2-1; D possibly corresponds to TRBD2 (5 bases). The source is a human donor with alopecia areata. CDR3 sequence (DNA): TGTGCCAGCAGCTTACTCGGGATCCCCTACAATGAGCAGTTCTTC. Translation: CASSLLGIPYNEQFF.